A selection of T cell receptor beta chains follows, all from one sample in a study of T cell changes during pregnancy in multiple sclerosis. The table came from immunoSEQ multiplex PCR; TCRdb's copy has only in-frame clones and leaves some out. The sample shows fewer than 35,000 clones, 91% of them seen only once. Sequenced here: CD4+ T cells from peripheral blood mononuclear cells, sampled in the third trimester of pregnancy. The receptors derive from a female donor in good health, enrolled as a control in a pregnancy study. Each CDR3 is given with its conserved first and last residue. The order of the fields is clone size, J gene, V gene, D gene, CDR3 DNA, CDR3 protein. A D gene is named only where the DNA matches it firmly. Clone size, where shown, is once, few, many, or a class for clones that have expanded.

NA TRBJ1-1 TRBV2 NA TGTGCCAGCAGTCCGGACAGCCTCGGGGCTTTCTTT CASSPDSLGAFF
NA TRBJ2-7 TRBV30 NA TGTGCCTGGAGTTACACGTCTCTCGAGCAGTACTTC CAWSYTSLEQYF
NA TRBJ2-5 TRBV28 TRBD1 TGTGCCAGCAGTTCACCGGGACAGGGAGCGACCCAGTACTTC CASSSPGQGATQYF
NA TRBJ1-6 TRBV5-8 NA TGTGCCAGCAGCCGAAACAGGAATTCACCCCTCCACTTT CASSRNRNSPLHF
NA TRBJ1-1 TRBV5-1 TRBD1 TGCGCCAGCAGCTACGGGACAGGGGGCACACACACTGAAGCTTTCTTT CASSYGTGGTHTEAFF
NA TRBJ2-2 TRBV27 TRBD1 TGTGCCAGCAGTTTATCGGGACAGCTCAACACCGGGGAGCTGTTTTTT CASSLSGQLNTGELFF
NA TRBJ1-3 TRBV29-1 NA TGCAGCGTTGAAGACGACAGCCAAACCATATATTTT CSVEDDSQTIYF
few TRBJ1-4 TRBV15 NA TGTGCCACCAGCCCGCCGGACAGCCCCGAAAAACTGTTTTTT CATSPPDSPEKLFF
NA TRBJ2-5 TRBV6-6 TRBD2 TGTGCCAGCAGGATTCGACTAGCCCGGGAGACCCAGTACTTC CASRIRLARETQYF
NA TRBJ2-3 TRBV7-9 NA TGTGCCAGCAGCTTACAGGCAGATACGCAGTATTTT CASSLQADTQYF
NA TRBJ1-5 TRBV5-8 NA TGTGCCAGCAGCTTGCTACAGACATACAATCAGCCCCAGCATTTT CASSLLQTYNQPQHF
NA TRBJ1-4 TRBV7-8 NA TGTGCCAGCAGCTTCATTGGGCAGGGGAATGAAAAACTGTTTTTT CASSFIGQGNEKLFF
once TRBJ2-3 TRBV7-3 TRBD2 TGTGCCAGCAGCTTAAGGGTGGCTAGCGGGGATACAGATACGCAGTATTTT CASSLRVASGDTDTQYF
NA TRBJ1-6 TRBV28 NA TGTGCCAGCAGTTTATCCCCACAGAATTCACCCCTCCACTTT CASSLSPQNSPLHF
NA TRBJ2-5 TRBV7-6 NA TGTGCCAGCAGCTTAGCGCGGGGCGGGGGCGGGACCCAGTACTTC CASSLARGGGGTQYF
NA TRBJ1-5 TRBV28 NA TGTGCCAGCAGCTTATTAGATCAGCCCCAGCATTTT CASSLLDQPQHF
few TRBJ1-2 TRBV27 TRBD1 TGTGCCAGCAGCATTGATTTGACAGGGAGGAATGGCTACACCTTC CASSIDLTGRNGYTF
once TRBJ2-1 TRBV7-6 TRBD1 TGTGCCAGCAGCTTAGCGGGAAGGGGGGACAGGGTACACAATGAGCAGTTCTTC CASSLAGRGDRVHNEQFF
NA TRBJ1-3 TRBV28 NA TGTGCCAGCAGACTTGGAAACACCATATATTTT CASRLGNTIYF
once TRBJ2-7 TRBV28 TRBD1 TGTGCCAGCAGTCCTTACACAGGGGGCTACGAGCAGTACTTC CASSPYTGGYEQYF
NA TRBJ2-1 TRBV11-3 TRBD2 TGTGCCAGCAGCTGGGGAGGGACTTCCTACAATGAGCAGTTCTTC CASSWGGTSYNEQFF
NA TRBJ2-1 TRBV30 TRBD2 TGTGCCTGGAGAGAAGCGGGAGTGGGATACAATGAGCAGTTCTTC CAWREAGVGYNEQFF
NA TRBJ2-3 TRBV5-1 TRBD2 TGCGCCAGCAGCGGGGGGACTAGGAGGACAGATACGCAGTATTTT CASSGGTRRTDTQYF
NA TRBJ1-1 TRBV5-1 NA TGCGCCAGCAGCCTGGGAGAAAACACTGAAGCTTTCTTT CASSLGENTEAFF
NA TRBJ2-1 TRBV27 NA TGTGCCAGCAGCCAACCCCCGGGGCGGGGCTCCTACAATGAGCAGTTCTTC CASSQPPGRGSYNEQFF
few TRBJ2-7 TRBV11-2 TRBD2 TGTGCCAGCACCTCGGCCGGGACTAGCGGATCCTACGAGCAGTACTTC CASTSAGTSGSYEQYF
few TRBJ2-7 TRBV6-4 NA TGTGCCAGACGGTCTGACAAAACAGGACACTACGAGCAGTACTTC CARRSDKTGHYEQYF
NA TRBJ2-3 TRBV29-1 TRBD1 TGCAGCGGAGGACAGGGGGGGAACACAGATACGCAGTATTTT CSGGQGGNTDTQYF
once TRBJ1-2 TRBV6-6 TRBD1 TGTGCCAGCAGGCCACCGGGACAGGGAGCTAACTATGGCTACACCTTC CASRPPGQGANYGYTF
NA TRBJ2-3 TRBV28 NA TGTGCCAGCAGTTCCAGGGGCGCAGGTAGTATAGATACGCAGTATTTT CASSSRGAGSIDTQYF
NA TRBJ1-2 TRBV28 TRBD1 TGTGCCAGCAGCGCTCAGGGGGTTGGCTACACCTTC CASSAQGVGYTF
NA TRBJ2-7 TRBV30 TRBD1 TGTGCCTGGAGTTCAACACACAGGGGACCCTACGAGCAGTACTTC CAWSSTHRGPYEQYF
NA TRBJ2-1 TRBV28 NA TGTGCCGGCCAGCGGGACACCTACAATGAGCAGTTCTTC CAGQRDTYNEQFF
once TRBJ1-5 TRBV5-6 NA TGTGCCAGCAGCTTACCGGGGTACGGTCAGCCCCAGCATTTT CASSLPGYGQPQHF
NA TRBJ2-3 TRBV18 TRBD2 TGTGCCAGCTCACCTGTAGCGGGAGGCCCAGATACGCAGTATTTT CASSPVAGGPDTQYF
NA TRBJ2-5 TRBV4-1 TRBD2 TGCGCCAGCAGCCAACTTACTAGCGGGACACAAGAGACCCAGTACTTC CASSQLTSGTQETQYF
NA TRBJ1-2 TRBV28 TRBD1 TGTGCCAGCAGCGACCCCGGGACAGTCTATGGCTACACCTTC CASSDPGTVYGYTF
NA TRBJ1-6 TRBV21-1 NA TGTGCCAGCAGCAAAGCTCCCCAGAATTCACCCCTCCACTTT CASSKAPQNSPLHF
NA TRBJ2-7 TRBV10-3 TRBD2 TGTGCCATCAATCGAGGGGCTAGCGGAACCTACGAGCAGTACTTC CAINRGASGTYEQYF
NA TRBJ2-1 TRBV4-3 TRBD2 TGCGCCAGCAGCCAAGATGAGGGACTAGCATCCGAGCAGTTCTTC CASSQDEGLASEQFF
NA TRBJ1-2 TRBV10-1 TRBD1 TGCGCCAGCAGTGAGTCCGCCAGGGGGAACTATGGCTACACCTTC CASSESARGNYGYTF
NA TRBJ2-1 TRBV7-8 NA TGTGCCAGCAGCCAACTCGCGCGACAGAACTACAATGAGCAGTTCTTC CASSQLARQNYNEQFF
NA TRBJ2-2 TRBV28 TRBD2 TGTGCCAGCAGCCGAGTCAGCGGGGTGAACACCGGGGAGCTGTTTTTT CASSRVSGVNTGELFF
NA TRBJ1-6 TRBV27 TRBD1 TGTGCCAGCAGTTTCCGGGGGACAGCCTGGTATAATTCACCCCTCCACTTT CASSFRGTAWYNSPLHF
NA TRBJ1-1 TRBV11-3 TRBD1 TGTGCCAGCAGCCCCGGACAGGGCTCCACTGAAGCTTTCTTT CASSPGQGSTEAFF
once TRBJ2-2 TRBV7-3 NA TGTGCCAGCAGCCCCGGGAACGGGAACACCGGGGAGCTGTTTTTT CASSPGNGNTGELFF
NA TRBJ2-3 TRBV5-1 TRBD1 TGCGCCAGCAGCTTGACGGACAGGGCGGGGACAGATACGCAGTATTTT CASSLTDRAGTDTQYF
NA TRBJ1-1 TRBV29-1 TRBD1 TGCAGCATCATCCGGGACAGGGGCACTGAAGCTTTCTTT CSIIRDRGTEAFF
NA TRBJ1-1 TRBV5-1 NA TGCGCCAGCACCTTCGGGGGGTTCCGGAACACTGAAGCTTTCTTT CASTFGGFRNTEAFF
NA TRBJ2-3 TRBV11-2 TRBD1 TGTGCCAGCAGCTCCCAGGGGGTTTCCCAGTATTTT CASSSQGVSQYF
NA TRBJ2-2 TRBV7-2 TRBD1 TGTGCCAGCAGCCTCCGACAGGGGGTGGGCGGGGAGCTGTTTTTT CASSLRQGVGGELFF
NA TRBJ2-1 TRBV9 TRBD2 TGTGCCAGCAGCGGGACCCCAGAGCGGGGTGAGCAGTTCTTC CASSGTPERGEQFF
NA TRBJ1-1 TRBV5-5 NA TGTGCCAGCTCAAGTTGGGAGAAGAACACTGAAGCTTTCTTT CASSSWEKNTEAFF
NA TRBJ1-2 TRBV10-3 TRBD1 TGTGCCATCAGTGCTCGACAGGGCAACTATGGCTACACCTTC CAISARQGNYGYTF
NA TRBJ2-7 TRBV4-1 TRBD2 TGCGCCAGCAGCCAAGGTTTTAGCGGGAGACTTGGGTCCTACGAGCAGTACTTC CASSQGFSGRLGSYEQYF
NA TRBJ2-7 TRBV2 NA TGTGCCAGCAGTTGGCAGGGGATAAGCTACGAGCAGTACTTC CASSWQGISYEQYF
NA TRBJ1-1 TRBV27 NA TGTGCCAACACCGGGGGGCCAAGGGACACTGAAGCTTTCTTT CANTGGPRDTEAFF
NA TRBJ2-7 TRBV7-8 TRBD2 TGTGCCAGCAGCTTGACAGCGGGAAATAACGAGCAGTACTTC CASSLTAGNNEQYF
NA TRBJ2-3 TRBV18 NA TGTGCCAGCTCACCTAGGGACTTCGCCACAGATACGCAGTATTTT CASSPRDFATDTQYF
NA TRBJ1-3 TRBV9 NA TGTGCCAGCAGCGCCAGAAGCTCTGGAAACACCATATATTTT CASSARSSGNTIYF